These 13 T cell receptor beta chains were sequenced from one sample in a study of post-analysis software for immune sequencing data. Included in the TCR beta cDNA libraries were unique molecular identifiers. MiXCR, applied by TCRdb to the PCR reads, yields one record per CDR3 protein. Seen here are under 200,000 distinct CDR3 sequences, about 37% observed once, and the top ten hold approximately 30%. The starting material was blood, obtained after autologous hematopoietic stem cell transplantation. Source of these receptors: a girl between 5 and 17 years old with multiple sclerosis.

V and J are TRBV6-4 and TRBJ2-1; the D is unclear. Germline values: CDR1 MRHNA, CDR2 SNTAGT. V was pared by 3 bases and J by 0 bases, with 9 bases between. The CDR3 has 15 amino acids. The CDR3 here is CASSEESNSYNEQFF. For the CDR3, the DNA is TGTGCCAGCAGTGAGGAGTCTAACTCCTACAATGAGCAGTTCTTC.

The J gene is TRBJ2-3, the V gene TRBV5-1, with 7 bases aligning to TRBD1. The CDR3 contains 15 residues. Germline CDR1 is SGHRS and CDR2 is YFSETQ. The J segment lost 2 bases and the V segment lost 7 bases, leaving 10 bases of the junction unmatched. CDR3 DNA sequence: TGCGCCAGCTCGAGGGGGCCCTATCTCACAGATACGCAGTATTTT. Its protein is CASSRGPYLTDTQYF. The variable domain in full, with the rest retrieved from reference TRBV5-1 and TRBJ2-3, is KAGVTQTPRYLIKTRGQQVTLSCSPISGHRSVSWYQQTPGQGLQFLFEYFSETQRNKGNFPGRFSGRQFSNSRSEMNVSTLELGDSALYLCASSRGPYLTDTQYFGPGTRLTVL.

There are a few counts of this clonotype. The V and J genes are TRBV5-1 and TRBJ2-3, with 7 bases lining up with TRBD2. Losses at the gene ends were 2 bases for V and 8 bases for J; bases not matched to a gene: 8. The CDR3 is 14 residues long. CDR1 is SGHRS, CDR2 YFSETQ, per germline. CDR3 in amino acids: CASSLGRAIATQYF. In nucleotides, the CDR3 is TGCGCCAGCAGCTTAGGGAGGGCTATTGCTACGCAGTATTTT.

In its sample, this clonotype was seen a few times. The chain links TRBV5-1 to TRBJ2-1; D is uncertain. The CDR3 totals 14 residues. Trimming stripped 2 bases from V and 5 bases from J, with 11 bases between. Germline-derived CDR1 and CDR2 are SGHRS and YFSETQ. Here the CDR3 DNA reads TGCGCCAGCAGCTTCGGTAGCCCCCACAATGAGCAGTTCTTC. Protein: CASSFGSPHNEQFF.

This clonotype turned up a few times. V and J are TRBV20-1 and TRBJ2-3, with a weak D call TRBD1 (6 bases). The CDR3 sequence is 15 residues long. V dropped 5 bases and J dropped 2 bases, with 17 bases sitting between them. The germline V gene has CDR1 DFQATT and CDR2 SNEGSKA (reference sequence). CDR3 residues: CSASGTTGFTDTQYF. In DNA form, the CDR3 reads TGCAGTGCTTCCGGGACCACAGGGTTCACAGATACGCAGTATTTT.

The chain combines TRBV30 with TRBJ1-5; D is uncertain. Per germline, CDR1 GTSNPN and CDR2 SVGIG (reference sequence). The CDR3 totals 13 residues. Trimming took 0 bases from V and 5 from J, leaving 8 bases between them. The CDR3 region has the DNA TGTGCCTGGAGTGTCCAGGTGGATCAGCCCCAGCATTTT. Protein sequence: CAWSVQVDQPQHF.

In this sample, this clonotype turned up many times. The chain links TRBV12-3 or TRBV12-4 to TRBJ2-1; tentatively, D is TRBD2 (6 bases). V lost 1 base to trimming and J lost 8 bases, with 15 bases between them. This CDR3 has 15 residues. CDR3 nucleotide sequence: TGTGCCAGCAGTTTAGGAATTGGGGGGTGGCATGAGCAGTTCTTC. It codes for CASSLGIGGWHEQFF.

The chain carries TRBV28 and TRBJ1-2; a possible D gene is TRBD1 (5 bases). The CDR3 consists of 14 residues. Germline V gene lookup returns CDR1 MDHEN and CDR2 SYDVKM. V gave up 8 bases and J gave up 3 bases, with 16 bases separating them. The CDR3 nucleotides read TGTGCCAGCGGGACTTGGGGGGGACACTATGGCTACACCTTC. Its protein is CASGTWGGHYGYTF.

This clonotype was seen a few times. The J gene is TRBJ1-2, the V gene TRBV20-1; 9 bases map to TRBD1. The CDR3 length is 17 residues. Germline CDR1 and CDR2: DFQATT and SNEGSKA (reference sequence). With 6 bases clipped from V and 6 bases from J, the junction kept 20 bases outside the gene matches. The CDR3 sequence: CSATGYYGTGFKDGYTF. CDR3 DNA: TGCAGTGCAACAGGGTATTACGGGACAGGGTTTAAGGATGGCTACACCTTC.

In this sample, this clonotype turned up a few times. The rearrangement uses TRBV20-1 and TRBJ2-7, with 7 bases fitting TRBD1. Germline CDR1 and CDR2: DFQATT and SNEGSKA (reference sequence). The CDR3 runs 14 residues. With 4 bases clipped from V and 3 bases from J, the junction kept 9 bases outside the gene matches. The DNA of the CDR3 is TGCAGTGCTACTACTACAGGGGTTTACTACGAGCAGTACTTC. This gives the protein CSATTTGVYYEQYF.

This rearrangement joins TRBV24-1 to TRBJ2-5; possibly TRBD1 for D (6 bases). CDR3 length: 15 residues. The germline gives CDR1 KGHDR, CDR2 SFDVKD. The V end was cut by 0 bases, the J end by 2 bases, with 9 bases between. CDR3 region: CATSDLEGDQETQYF. CDR3 in DNA: TGTGCCACCAGTGATTTGGAGGGGGATCAAGAGACCCAGTACTTC.

This clonotype turned up a few times. The chain has TRBV6-2 or TRBV6-3 and TRBJ2-7, with D possibly matching TRBD1 (6 bases). The CDR3 is 15 residues long. CDR1 MNHEY and CDR2 SVGEGT come from the germline V gene. Between the trimmed V and J ends, which lost 4 bases and 3 bases, there was a span of 16 bases. The CDR3 sequence: CASSWGLNADYEQYF. The CDR3 DNA sequence: TGTGCCAGCAGTTGGGGGCTAAATGCGGACTACGAGCAGTACTTC.

This chain connects TRBV24-1 to TRBJ2-5; tentative D call: TRBD1 (5 bases). Germline V CDR1 and CDR2: KGHDR, SFDVKD. V was shortened by 3 bases and J by 2 bases, with 9 bases between the two germline ends. The CDR3 loop spans 14 amino acids. The CDR3 region has the DNA TGTGCCACCAGTGATCGGAGACAGCAAGAGACCCAGTACTTC. Its translation is CATSDRRQQETQYF.